The clone carrying this T cell receptor beta chain has a count of ten or more. Its antigen is currently unknown. Assay: immunoSEQ multiplex PCR; the TCRdb copy retains only in-frame clones and omits some. The table has over 850,000 clones, approximately 80% seen once. The data were obtained in a study of shared clonotypes between healthy human individuals. Study results and limitations: Non-shared clonotypes showed lower generation probabilities than clonotypes common to all four donors. Researchers found naive subsets generally carried larger estimated richness than memory subsets. Naive CD4 clonotypes were shared across several donors at about 5%.

Nashville, Tennessee was home to all donors, each a Caucasian adult. The source material was memory CD4+ T cells from PBMCs. Specified subset: CD45RA-negative fraction. The receptor comes from a man aged 18 to 35 in good health. Some clones in this sample may be carry-over from other donors' samples.

The CDR3 here is CASSLALLLETQYF. As DNA, the CDR3 is TGTGCCAGCAGCTTAGCGCTTCTTTTAGAGACCCAGTACTTC. This chain connects TRBV7-2 to TRBJ2-5; D ambiguous. Germline CDR1 is SGHTA and CDR2 is FQGNSA. CDR3 length: 14 residues. The V gene lost 0 bases and the J gene lost 4 bases, with 9 bases spanning the gap.